Below, 18 T cell receptor beta chains from the same sample are listed, as sequenced in a study of Ad26.COV2.S vaccination and SARS-CoV-2 variants. Sequencing was performed with immunoSEQ multiplex PCR; in TCRdb, only in-frame clones are kept and a portion is missing. The data show fewer than 55,000 clones, around 83% seen once. The input for sequencing was peripheral blood, taken after recovery from COVID-19. The receptors come from a human donor who had recovered from COVID-19.

The CDR3: CASSTLGGANTEAFF. In DNA, the CDR3 is TGTGCCAGTAGTACCCTAGGGGGGGCGAACACTGAAGCTTTCTTT. The chain links TRBV19 to TRBJ1-1; D might be TRBD1 (6 bases). Trimming removed 4 bases at V and 1 base at J, with 13 bases between. The CDR3 has 15 residues. The germline CDR1 and CDR2 sequences are LNHDA and SQIVND (reference sequence).

This chain joins TRBV7-2 and TRBJ2-1, with D uncertain. Trimming took off 0 bases at V and 5 bases at J, with 5 bases between the two ends. The CDR3 is 13 residues long. In germline, CDR1 is SGHTA, CDR2 FQGNSA. CDR3 region: CASSLATHNEQFF. CDR3 nucleotides: TGTGCCAGCAGCTTAGCTACCCACAATGAGCAGTTCTTC.

This chain connects TRBV6-1 to TRBJ1-2; D gene unclear. V was clipped by 2 bases and J by 0 bases, with 13 bases between them. CDR1 and CDR2 from the germline V gene are MNHNS and SASEGT. This CDR3 region has 16 residues. The CDR3 region has the DNA TGTGCCAGCAGTGAAATATTCGGATCAGCTAACTATGGCTACACCTTC. This gives the protein CASSEIFGSANYGYTF.

This rearrangement joins TRBV5-1 to TRBJ2-1; TRBD2 aligns across 13 bases. Per germline, CDR1 SGHRS and CDR2 YFSETQ. Trimming cost V 4 bases and J 9 bases; bases outside gene matches: 4. The CDR3 is made up of 14 amino acids. CDR3 sequence reads: CASSTSGRASEQFF. The CDR3 region has the DNA TGCGCCAGCAGCACTAGCGGGAGGGCCTCTGAGCAGTTCTTC. Variable domain in full (rest from reference TRBV5-1 and TRBJ2-1): KAGVTQTPRYLIKTRGQQVTLSCSPISGHRSVSWYQQTPGQGLQFLFEYFSETQRNKGNFPGRFSGRQFSNSRSEMNVSTLELGDSALYLCASSTSGRASEQFFGPGTRLTVL.

This clone was seen a handful of times. The rearrangement joins TRBV20-1 to TRBJ2-1; 7 bases match TRBD2. The V gene end was trimmed by 5 bases and the J gene end by 8 bases; junction bases not matched to a gene: 3. The germline gives CDR1 DFQATT, CDR2 SNEGSKA (reference sequence). This CDR3 comprises 11 residues. CDR3 sequence (DNA): TGCAGTGCTGGGACTAACCATGAGCAGTTCTTC. Translating gives CSAGTNHEQFF.

V is TRBV7-8 and J is TRBJ2-3, with a tentative D call TRBD1 (6 bases). Germline V gene lookup returns CDR1 SGHVS and CDR2 FQNEAQ. Trimming cost V 5 bases and J 6 bases, with 15 bases left between them. The CDR3 has 14 amino acids. The chain's CDR3 is CASSPQGSGDTQYF. The DNA for the CDR3 is TGTGCCAGCAGCCCACAGGGATCAGGGGATACGCAGTATTTT.

CDR3 DNA sequence: TGTGCCAGCAGTCTTGGACAGTTCGGGCAAGAGACCCAGTACTTC. Translated, it gives CASSLGQFGQETQYF. The chain couples TRBV27 to TRBJ2-5, with D perhaps matching TRBD1 (6 bases). There are 15 residues in the CDR3. CDR1 is MNHEY, CDR2 SMNVEV, per germline (reference sequence). Trimming left V 5 bases short and J 2 bases short, with 15 bases between.

The V gene is TRBV5-4, the J gene TRBJ1-4; TRBD1 is a possible D gene (5 bases). CDR1 and CDR2 (germline): SGHNT, YYREEE (reference sequence). V was clipped by 4 bases and J by 0 bases, with 10 bases between them. This CDR3 is built from 15 residues. DNA of the CDR3: TGTGCCAGCAGCGGGGGGTCTCCAACTAATGAAAAACTGTTTTTT. Its translation is CASSGGSPTNEKLFF.

The rearrangement links TRBV30 to TRBJ1-1, with a tentative D call TRBD1 (6 bases). V was clipped by 4 bases and J by 0 bases, with 18 bases between them. The V gene's germline CDR1 is GTSNPN and CDR2 SVGIG (reference sequence). The CDR3 runs to 16 residues. The CDR3 DNA is TGTGCCTGGAAATTGGGGGGGGCTCAAATGAACACTGAAGCTTTCTTT. Its translation: CAWKLGGAQMNTEAFF.

The chain carries TRBV3-1 (or the pseudogene TRBV3-2) and TRBJ1-3, with 7 nucleotides matching TRBD1. The germline V gene encodes CDR1 LGHDT and CDR2 YNNKEL (reference sequence). The junction had 5 bases not matched to a gene; V was cut back by 0 bases and J by 3 bases. The CDR3 has 16 amino acids. The CDR3 loop is CASSQDWRQGGNTIYF. CDR3 nucleotide sequence: TGTGCCAGCAGCCAAGATTGGAGACAGGGTGGAAACACCATATATTTT.

The chain links TRBV7-5 to TRBJ2-7; the D call in the table, TRBD1, was not verified against the DNA. TRBV7-5 is a listed pseudogene. The CDR3 runs 15 residues. The CDR3 reads CVRSEQGEEAYEQYV. CDR3 DNA: TGTGTCAGAAGCGAACAGGGGGAAGAGGCCTACGAGCAGTACGTC.

The V call is TRBV7-3, the J call TRBJ2-5; D possibly corresponds to TRBD1 (6 bases). The CDR3 has 16 amino acids. V dropped 0 bases and J dropped 5 bases, with 16 bases sitting between them. Germline V CDR1 and CDR2: SGHTA, FQGTGA. The CDR3 sequence is CASSLTGAGLVETQYF. Here the CDR3 DNA reads TGTGCCAGCAGCTTAACGGGGGCGGGCTTGGTGGAGACCCAGTACTTC.

The V call is TRBV3-1 (or the pseudogene TRBV3-2), the J call TRBJ2-1; D ambiguous. The CDR3 sequence is 16 residues long. Germline V gives CDR1 LGHDT, CDR2 YNNKEL (reference sequence). With 0 bases removed from V and 0 bases from J, the gap between germline ends came to 9 bases. The CDR3 here is CASSQDPSGSYNEQFF. CDR3 DNA: TGTGCCAGCAGCCAAGATCCTAGTGGCTCCTACAATGAGCAGTTCTTC.

The chain joins TRBV29-1 to TRBJ2-7; D may be TRBD1 or TRBD2 (5 bases each). V was shortened by 5 bases and J by 3 bases, with 11 bases between the two germline ends. Germline loops: CDR1 SQVTM, CDR2 ANQGSEA. This CDR3 is 12 amino acids long. As DNA, the CDR3 is TGCAGCGTTCGCCCGGGACGCTACGAGCAGTACTTC. Translating gives CSVRPGRYEQYF.

This rearrangement joins TRBV4-1 to TRBJ1-6, with unresolved D. V dropped 0 bases and J dropped 13 bases, with 10 bases sitting between them. The CDR3 has 13 residues. The germline V gene has CDR1 MGHRA and CDR2 YSYEKL. CDR3: CASSQDLRVPLHF. CDR3 coding DNA: TGCGCCAGCAGCCAAGATCTTAGGGTGCCCCTCCACTTT.

The rearrangement joins TRBV7-2 to TRBJ2-3, with 13 bases identical to TRBD2. The V gene end was trimmed by 7 bases and the J gene end by 4 bases; junction bases not matched to a gene: 17. CDR1 SGHTA and CDR2 FQGNSA come from the germline V gene. This CDR3 region has 19 residues. In DNA, the CDR3 is TGTGCCAGCACCACCCAGGGACTAGCGGGAAGATTCTTTGCAGATACGCAGTATTTT. Translated: CASTTQGLAGRFFADTQYF.

The chain joins TRBV9 to TRBJ1-2; D is undetermined. CDR1 is SGDLS, CDR2 YYNGEE, per germline. The V end lost 3 bases, the J end lost 4 bases, and 13 bases lay between the germline ends. This CDR3 region has 14 residues. The chain's CDR3 is CASSGRSAAYGYTF. The CDR3 nucleotides read TGTGCCAGCAGCGGCCGTTCAGCGGCCTATGGCTACACCTTC.

This clone was counted between two and nine times. This chain's CDR3 is CASSLGQPNQPQHF. In DNA form, the CDR3 reads TGTGCCAGCAGCTTAGGGCAGCCAAATCAGCCCCAGCATTTT. The chain carries TRBV7-9 and TRBJ1-5, with D unclear. The CDR3 runs 14 residues. Germline-derived CDR1 and CDR2 are SEHNR and FQNEAQ (reference sequence). The ends were cut back, 1 base at V and 4 bases at J, with 8 bases in the middle. The full variable domain, in which reference TRBV7-9 and TRBJ1-5 provide the parts outside the CDR3, is DTGVSQNPRHKITKRGQNVTFRCDPISEHNRLYWYRQTLGQGPEFLTYFQNEAQLEKSRLLSDRFSAERPKGSFSTLEIQRTEQGDSAMYLCASSLGQPNQPQHFGDGTRLSIL.